A single sample gave rise to the 12 T cell receptor beta chains below, sequenced in a study of T cells in women clearing cervical HPV infection. Only in-frame clones appear in the TCRdb table, and some are missing; sequencing was by immunoSEQ multiplex PCR. The sample's table shows tens of thousands of clones. The sequenced sample consisted of blood buffy coat. The source of these receptors is a woman between 18 and 75 years old with a cervical HPV16 infection that either progressed to CIN3+ or cleared (not recorded which).

As concerns this clone: The sequence runs out 3 residues before the end of the CDR3; the remainder is reconstructed from the germline J gene. This chain joins TRBV28 and TRBJ2-3; a possible D gene is TRBD1 (6 bases). CDR3 length: 11 amino acids. Trimming cost V 6 bases and J 7 bases, with 8 bases left between them. The germline V gene encodes CDR1 MDHEN and CDR2 SYDVKM. The CDR3 sequence is CASRQGNTQYF. Incomplete CDR3 DNA: TGTGCCAGCAGGCAGGGGAATACG.

Concerning this clone itself: The missing CDR3 end, 3 residues past where the read stops, is filled in from the germline J gene. The chain has TRBV18 and TRBJ1-5; perhaps TRBD1 as D (5 bases). Germline loops: CDR1 KGHSH, CDR2 LQKENI. The CDR3 runs 15 residues. V lost 3 bases and J 8 bases, leaving 17 bases between the germline ends. The CDR3 protein is CASSPDRRVKEPQHF. Partial CDR3 DNA: TGTGCCAGCTCACCCGATCGCAGGGTGAAAGAGCCC.

Of note for this clone: The CDR3 extends 3 residues past the end of the read, so its final part is completed from the germline J gene. The chain couples TRBV28 to TRBJ1-5, with D tentatively TRBD1 (5 bases). The CDR3 contains 16 residues. The V and J ends lost 2 bases and 3 bases respectively, with 14 bases between them. Germline values: CDR1 MDHEN, CDR2 SYDVKM. The sequenced CDR3 bases are TGTGCCAGCAGTTTAGGGGGGAATCCCGCCAATCAGCCC. Translated: CASSLGGNPANQP. The full CDR3 reads CASSLGGNPANQPQHF.

Regarding this clone: The sequenced fragment ends 3 residues before the CDR3 boundary, so the rest is inferred from the germline J gene. J is TRBJ2-5 and V is TRBV11-2; 8 positions agree with TRBD1. Germline V lookup: CDR1 SGHAT, CDR2 FQNNGV. The CDR3 has 15 residues. V was pared by 2 bases and J by 5 bases, with 7 bases of the junction left unmatched. CDR3 bases read: TGTGCCAGCAGCTTACAGGGGGCGAGATCGGAGACC. Protein sequence: CASSLQGARSET. The whole CDR3 reads CASSLQGARSETQYF.

Comments on this clone: The CDR3 end lies 3 residues beyond the end of the read and is filled in from the germline J gene. The V call is TRBV5-1, the J call TRBJ2-7; 10 positions agree with TRBD1. CDR1 SGHRS and CDR2 YFSETQ come from the germline V gene. After removal of 4 bases from V and 0 bases from J, the junction contained 1 base not matched to a gene. The CDR3 has 14 residues. The CDR3 sequence is CASSRTGGSYEQYF. The DNA read from the CDR3 is TGCGCCAGCAGCAGGACAGGGGGCTCCTACGAG.

Points on this clone: Read coverage stops 3 residues before the CDR3 terminus; the germline J gene supplies the remainder. The chain employs TRBV10-3 and TRBJ1-5; 11 bases fit TRBD1. The germline V gene encodes CDR1 ENHRY and CDR2 SYGVKD. Trimming cost V 10 bases and J 5 bases; bases outside gene matches: 7. This CDR3 has 14 amino acids. The CDR3 bases that were read are TGTGCCACCGGAGGACAGGGGGCATATCAGCCC. The encoded protein is CATGGQGAYQP. From start to end, the CDR3 is CATGGQGAYQPQHF.

The CDR3 bases that were read are TGTGCCAGTAACAGAGGGGGATGGAGTGGT. Amino acids: CASNRGGWSG. The full CDR3 sequence reads CASNRGGWSGQYF. V gene TRBV19 combines with J gene TRBJ2-4; weak D call: TRBD1 (6 bases). The read comes to an end 3 residues before the CDR3 does, leaving the germline J gene to fill in the end. Germline lookup yields CDR1 LNHDA and CDR2 SQIVND (reference sequence). This CDR3 spans 13 amino acids.

Concerning this clone itself: From the germline J gene comes the end of the CDR3, since the read stops 3 residues before it. This chain joins TRBV20-1 and TRBJ2-1, with no clear D. The CDR3 loop spans 12 amino acids. V was cut by 5 bases and J by 8 bases, with 13 bases left in between. Germline V gives CDR1 DFQATT, CDR2 SNEGSKA (reference sequence). Partial CDR3 DNA: TGCAGTGCTCCCCGAAAGGGCTATGAG. It is translated as CSAPRKGYE. From start to end, the CDR3 is CSAPRKGYEQFF.

Of note for this clone: The read terminates 3 residues before the CDR3 end, so the remaining end is supplied by the germline J gene. The chain couples TRBV4-2 to TRBJ1-5; TRBD1 aligns across 11 bases. The CDR3 has 15 amino acids. Germline CDR1 and CDR2: LGHNA and YNFKEQ. V lost 4 bases, J lost 7 bases, and 6 bases stayed unmatched. CDR3 in amino acids: CASSPWGQGGQPQHF. The CDR3 bases that were read are TGTGCCAGCAGCCCCTGGGGACAGGGGGGACAGCCC.

A remark on this clone: The DNA ends 3 residues before the CDR3 does, and the rest of the CDR3 is filled in from the germline J gene. This chain uses TRBV12-3 or TRBV12-4 with TRBJ2-2, with 8 bases fitting TRBD1. With 7 bases clipped from V and 4 bases from J, the junction kept 5 bases outside the gene matches. The CDR3 extends over 14 amino acids. The CDR3 sequence is CASKDRAFTGELFF. The CDR3 DNA, read in part, is TGTGCCAGCAAGGACAGGGCCTTCACCGGGGAG.

Worth noting for this clone: The read terminates 3 residues before the CDR3 end, so the remaining end is supplied by the germline J gene. The J gene is TRBJ1-5, the V gene TRBV6-2 or TRBV6-3; 9 positions agree with TRBD1. V lost 4 bases, J lost 1 base, and 5 bases stayed unmatched. The CDR3 covers 16 residues. Germline V gene data show CDR1 as MNHEY and CDR2 as SVGEGT. CDR3 DNA (partial): TGTGCCAGCAGTTCTTCAGACAGGGGGAGCAATCAGCCC. Residues: CASSSSDRGSNQP. The CDR3 in full is CASSSSDRGSNQPQHF.

The sequenced part of the CDR3 DNA is TGTGCCAGCGTTGGACTAGCGGGAGGTGTAGCCAAAAACATT. Amino acid sequence: CASVGLAGGVAKNI. The complete CDR3 sequence is CASVGLAGGVAKNIQYF. V is TRBV2 and J is TRBJ2-4, with 14 nucleotides matching TRBD2. The read halts 3 residues ahead of the CDR3 end, with the missing end drawn from the germline J gene. The germline gives CDR1 SNHLY, CDR2 FYNNEI. V dropped 8 bases and J dropped 0; count of bases not matched to a gene: 6. The CDR3 runs to 17 residues.